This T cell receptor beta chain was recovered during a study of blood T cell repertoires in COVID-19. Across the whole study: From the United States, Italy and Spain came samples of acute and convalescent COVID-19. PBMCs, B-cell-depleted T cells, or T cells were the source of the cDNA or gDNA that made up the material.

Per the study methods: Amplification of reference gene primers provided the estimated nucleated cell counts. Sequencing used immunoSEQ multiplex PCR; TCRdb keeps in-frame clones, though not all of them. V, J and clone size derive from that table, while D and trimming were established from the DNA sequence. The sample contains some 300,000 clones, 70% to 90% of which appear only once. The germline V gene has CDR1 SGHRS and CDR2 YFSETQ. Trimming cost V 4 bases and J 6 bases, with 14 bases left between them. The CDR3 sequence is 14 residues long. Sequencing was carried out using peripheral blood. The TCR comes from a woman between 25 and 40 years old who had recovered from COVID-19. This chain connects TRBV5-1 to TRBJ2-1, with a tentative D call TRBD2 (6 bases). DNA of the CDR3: TGCGCCAGCAGCCCGGAGGGGCGGGTCAATGAGCAGTTCTTC. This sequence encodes CASSPEGRVNEQFF.